This is a list of T cell receptor beta chains from one sample in a study of blood T cell repertoires in COVID-19. Method: immunoSEQ multiplex PCR; TCRdb's copy keeps in-frame clones and lacks some. The sample lists some 140,000 clones, around 83% occurring once. The sequenced sample consisted of peripheral blood. The receptors here all came from a woman aged 60-75 years with acute or convalescent COVID-19. Each CDR3 is given with its conserved first and last residue. A D gene is named only where the DNA matches it firmly. Part of the rows lack a size; the others show once, few, many or a class for expanded clones.

V gene: TRBV6-6
D gene: TRBD2
clone size: -
J gene: TRBJ2-3
CDR3 DNA: TGTGCCAGCAGTCTTCTAGCGGGGGGGCCAAGTCGAACAGATACGCAGTATTTT
CDR3 protein: CASSLLAGGPSRTDTQYF

V gene: TRBV5-1
D gene: -
clone size: once
J gene: TRBJ1-3
CDR3 DNA: TGCGCCAGCAGCCCGACAGATCTTGGAAACACCATATATTTT
CDR3 protein: CASSPTDLGNTIYF

V gene: TRBV7-9
D gene: -
clone size: -
J gene: TRBJ2-7
CDR3 DNA: TGTGCCAGCAGCTTAGTCCCAGGGAACGAGCAGTACTTC
CDR3 protein: CASSLVPGNEQYF

V gene: TRBV3-1/TRBV3-2
D gene: -
clone size: few
J gene: TRBJ1-1
CDR3 DNA: TGTGCCAGCAGCTATGAAGCGAACACTGAAGCTTTCTTT
CDR3 protein: CASSYEANTEAFF

V gene: TRBV30
D gene: TRBD1
clone size: -
J gene: TRBJ1-4
CDR3 DNA: TGTGCCTGGAGTCAGGGGGTCAGCGAAAAACTGTTTTTT
CDR3 protein: CAWSQGVSEKLFF

V gene: TRBV19
D gene: TRBD1
clone size: -
J gene: TRBJ2-2
CDR3 DNA: TGTGCCAGTAGTAATACCGGGACAGGGAACACCGGGGAGCTGTTTTTT
CDR3 protein: CASSNTGTGNTGELFF

V gene: TRBV27
D gene: -
clone size: -
J gene: TRBJ2-4
CDR3 DNA: TGTGCCAGCAGTCGCGCAGGCCCACTTACCTCTCAGTACTTC
CDR3 protein: CASSRAGPLTSQYF

V gene: TRBV20-1
D gene: -
clone size: -
J gene: TRBJ1-2
CDR3 DNA: TGCAGTGCTGGGACAACAAGTGGCTACACCTTC
CDR3 protein: CSAGTTSGYTF

V gene: TRBV6-5
D gene: TRBD1
clone size: -
J gene: TRBJ1-5
CDR3 DNA: TGTGCCAGCCTTCCGGGACAGGGGATCAATCAGCCCCAGCATTTT
CDR3 protein: CASLPGQGINQPQHF

V gene: TRBV6-5
D gene: -
clone size: few
J gene: TRBJ2-4
CDR3 DNA: TGTGCCAGCAGGCCAGCGAGAGGAAACATTCAGTACTTC
CDR3 protein: CASRPARGNIQYF

V gene: TRBV19
D gene: -
clone size: -
J gene: TRBJ1-5
CDR3 DNA: TGTGCCAGTAGTGTGGGCCCAGACACCTATCAGCCCCAGCATTTT
CDR3 protein: CASSVGPDTYQPQHF

V gene: TRBV14
D gene: TRBD1
clone size: medium-sized
J gene: TRBJ1-2
CDR3 DNA: TGTGCCAGCAGCCGTAACAGGGGGCAAGGCTACACCTTC
CDR3 protein: CASSRNRGQGYTF

V gene: TRBV10-3
D gene: -
clone size: -
J gene: TRBJ1-1
CDR3 DNA: TGTGCCATCAGCCTAAACCCGAACACTGAAGCTTTCTTT
CDR3 protein: CAISLNPNTEAFF

V gene: TRBV5-1
D gene: -
clone size: -
J gene: TRBJ2-5
CDR3 DNA: TGCGCCAGCAGCTTGTACCTACCTCAAGAGACCCAGTACTTC
CDR3 protein: CASSLYLPQETQYF

V gene: TRBV7-9
D gene: -
clone size: -
J gene: TRBJ1-2
CDR3 DNA: TGTGCCAGCAGCTTAGACAGGGCTAACTATGGCTACACCTTC
CDR3 protein: CASSLDRANYGYTF

V gene: TRBV6-4
D gene: -
clone size: -
J gene: TRBJ2-6
CDR3 DNA: TGTGCCAGCAGTGAGCAGGGGACTGGGGCCAACGTCCTGACTTTC
CDR3 protein: CASSEQGTGANVLTF

V gene: TRBV6-1
D gene: -
clone size: -
J gene: TRBJ2-1
CDR3 DNA: TGTGCCAGCAGTGAAAGCCGACAGCTTCGATACAATGAGCAGTTCTTC
CDR3 protein: CASSESRQLRYNEQFF

V gene: TRBV2
D gene: TRBD1
clone size: -
J gene: TRBJ2-2
CDR3 DNA: TGTGCCAGCAGGGAACAGGGGGCGGGCGGGGAGCTGTTTTTT
CDR3 protein: CASREQGAGGELFF

V gene: TRBV30
D gene: TRBD1
clone size: few
J gene: TRBJ1-1
CDR3 DNA: TGTGCCTGGAGTGGGATTAGGACAGGGGGCGCGGCTGAAGCTTTCTTT
CDR3 protein: CAWSGIRTGGAAEAFF

V gene: TRBV6-6
D gene: -
clone size: -
J gene: TRBJ2-3
CDR3 DNA: TGTGCCAGCAGTTACCGGTTTTTGGGCAGCACAGATACGCAGTATTTT
CDR3 protein: CASSYRFLGSTDTQYF

V gene: TRBV7-9
D gene: -
clone size: -
J gene: TRBJ1-4
CDR3 DNA: TGTGCCAGCAGCCCAGTCGGAGGGGGGGGGAATGAAAAACTGTTTTTT
CDR3 protein: CASSPVGGGGNEKLFF

V gene: TRBV18
D gene: -
clone size: -
J gene: TRBJ1-5
CDR3 DNA: TGTGCCAGCTCACCACGAAACAGGGCGAGCAATCAGCCCCAGCATTTT
CDR3 protein: CASSPRNRASNQPQHF

V gene: TRBV28
D gene: -
clone size: -
J gene: TRBJ1-1
CDR3 DNA: TGTGCCAGCAGCTGGAAAAGGGGTCGGGCTTTCTTT
CDR3 protein: CASSWKRGRAFF

V gene: TRBV12-3/TRBV12-4
D gene: TRBD1
clone size: few
J gene: TRBJ1-2
CDR3 DNA: TGTGCCAGCAGACAGGGGGCGCGCGGCTACACCTTC
CDR3 protein: CASRQGARGYTF

V gene: TRBV7-9
D gene: TRBD1
clone size: once
J gene: TRBJ1-6
CDR3 DNA: TGTGCCAGCAGCATCGGGACAGACCGAACTTCACCCCTCCACTTT
CDR3 protein: CASSIGTDRTSPLHF

V gene: TRBV19
D gene: -
clone size: -
J gene: TRBJ1-5
CDR3 DNA: TGTCGCGCAGTAGGGGCGGTGTATAGTCAGCCCCAGCATTTT
CDR3 protein: CRAVGAVYSQPQHF

V gene: TRBV7-7
D gene: TRBD2
clone size: once
J gene: TRBJ2-5
CDR3 DNA: TGTGCTAGCAGCTTAGGGTCTAGCGGGGGGCCTGAGGAGACCCAGTACTTC
CDR3 protein: CASSLGSSGGPEETQYF